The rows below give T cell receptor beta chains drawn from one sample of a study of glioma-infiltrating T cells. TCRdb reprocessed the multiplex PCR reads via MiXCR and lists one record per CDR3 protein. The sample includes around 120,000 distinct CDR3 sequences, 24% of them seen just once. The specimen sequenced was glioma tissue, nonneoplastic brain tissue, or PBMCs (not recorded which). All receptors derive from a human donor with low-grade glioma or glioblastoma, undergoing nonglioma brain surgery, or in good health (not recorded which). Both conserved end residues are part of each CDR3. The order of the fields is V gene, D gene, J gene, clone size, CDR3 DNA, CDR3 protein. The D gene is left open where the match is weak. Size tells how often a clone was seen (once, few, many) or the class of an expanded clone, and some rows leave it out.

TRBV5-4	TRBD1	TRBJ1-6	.	TGTGCCAGCAGCCTAGGGACAGGGGGCCATAATTCACCCCTCCACTTT	CASSLGTGGHNSPLHF
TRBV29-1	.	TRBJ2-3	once	TGCAGCGTTGGATCTGAGGGCCTGGCACAGGATACGCAGTATTTT	CSVGSEGLAQDTQYF
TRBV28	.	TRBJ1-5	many	TGTGCCAGCAGTTTGATTTGGGGTGCAGGCCTTTATAGCAATCAGCCCCAGCATTTT	CASSLIWGAGLYSNQPQHF
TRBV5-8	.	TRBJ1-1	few	TGTGCCAGCAGCGGAGGGGTGATGAACACTGAAGCTTTCTTT	CASSGGVMNTEAFF
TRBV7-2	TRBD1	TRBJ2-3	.	TGTGCCAGCAGCCGGGACAGACGCACAGATACGCAGTATTTT	CASSRDRRTDTQYF
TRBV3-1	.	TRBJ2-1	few	TGTGCCAGCAGCCAAGGGGCCGCTTCCAATGAGCAGTTCTTC	CASSQGAASNEQFF
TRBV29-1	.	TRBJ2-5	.	TGCAGCGTTGAAGATCAGGGAACCAAAGAGACCCAGTACTTC	CSVEDQGTKETQYF
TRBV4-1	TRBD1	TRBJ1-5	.	TGCGCCAGCAGCAAAGACAGGGATGGGCTAAATAGCAATCAGCCCCAGCATTTT	CASSKDRDGLNSNQPQHF
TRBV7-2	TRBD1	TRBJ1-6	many	TGTGCCAGCAACAAGCCACAGGGGAATTCACCCCTCCACTTT	CASNKPQGNSPLHF
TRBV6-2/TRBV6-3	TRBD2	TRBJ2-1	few	TGTGCCAGCAGTTACCGGGGGGGGACAATCTACAATGAGCAGTTCTTC	CASSYRGGTIYNEQFF
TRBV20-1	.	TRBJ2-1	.	TGCAGTGCTAGTGTTAATGAGCAGTCCTTC	CSASVNEQSF
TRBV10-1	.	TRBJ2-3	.	TGCGCCAGCAGTGATCGGAGAGGCACAGATACGCAGTATTTT	CASSDRRGTDTQYF
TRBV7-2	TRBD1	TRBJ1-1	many	TGTGCCAGCAGCCCCCCAGGGGGACGGGTGAACACTGAAGCTTTCTTT	CASSPPGGRVNTEAFF
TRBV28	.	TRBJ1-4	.	TGTGCCAGCAGTCCCGGGCGAGGGTACGAGTCTAATGAAAAACTGTTTTTT	CASSPGRGYESNEKLFF
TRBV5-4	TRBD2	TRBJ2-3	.	TGTGCCAGCAGCATCGGGGGGGTGAAGGATACGCAGTATTTT	CASSIGGVKDTQYF
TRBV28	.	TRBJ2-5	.	TGTGCCAGCAGTTTACTCTTGACGGGCGGGTACCAAGAGACCCAGTACTTC	CASSLLLTGGYQETQYF
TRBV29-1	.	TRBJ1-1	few	TGCAGCGTTGAAGCACTAGGACTGACTGAAGCTTTCTTT	CSVEALGLTEAFF
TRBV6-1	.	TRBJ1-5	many	TGTGCCAGCAGTGAACAGGGGAGTGGCAATCAGCCCCAGCATTTT	CASSEQGSGNQPQHF
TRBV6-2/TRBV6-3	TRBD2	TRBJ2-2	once	TGTGCCAGCAGTTACGACGATATACGTACCGGGACTAGCGGGGAACCGAACACCGGGGAGCTGTTTTTT	CASSYDDIRTGTSGEPNTGELFF
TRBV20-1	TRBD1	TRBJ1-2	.	TGCAGTGCCCGGACAGGCTCTAACTATGGCTACACCTTC	CSARTGSNYGYTF
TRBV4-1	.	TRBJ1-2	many	TGCGCCAGCAGCCAAGATATATCCCTTGGCTACACCTTC	CASSQDISLGYTF
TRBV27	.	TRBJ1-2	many	TGTGCCAGCAGCGAAATTCTTGGCTATGGCTACACCTTC	CASSEILGYGYTF
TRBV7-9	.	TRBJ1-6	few	TGTGCCAGCAGCTACACTAGACAGAATAATTCACCCCTCCACTTT	CASSYTRQNNSPLHF
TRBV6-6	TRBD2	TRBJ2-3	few	TGTGCCAGCAGTTACTCGGGCCTAGCGGGGTTCACAGATACGCAGTATTTT	CASSYSGLAGFTDTQYF
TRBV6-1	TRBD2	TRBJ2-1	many	TGTGCCAGCATTCGTATGGGGGTGGCGGGGGGCGGTGAGCAGTTCTTC	CASIRMGVAGGGEQFF
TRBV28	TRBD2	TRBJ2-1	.	TGTGCCAGCAGCACATTGAGCGGGGGCTTCTACAATGAGCAGTTCTTC	CASSTLSGGFYNEQFF
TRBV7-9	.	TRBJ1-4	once	TGTGCCAGCAGCCAGCTCCAGGGGAATAATGAAAAACTGTTTTTT	CASSQLQGNNEKLFF
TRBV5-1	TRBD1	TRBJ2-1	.	TGCGCCAGTAGCCTACCGAGGGGACAGGGCTACAATGAGCAGTTCTTC	CASSLPRGQGYNEQFF